The clone carrying this TCR beta chain was seen more than once but under ten times. In the original processing: Amplification of reference gene primers provided the estimated nucleated cell counts. Assay used: immunoSEQ multiplex PCR; TCRdb lists only in-frame clones, some missing. The DNA was the basis for D and trimming; V, J and clone size are from that table. Of approximately 400,000 clones in the sample, approximately 90% were seen once. There are 13 residues in the CDR3. CDR1 and CDR2 from the germline V gene are MNHEY and SVGAGI. Trimming removed 0 bases at V and 11 bases at J, with 13 bases between. This sample was taken from a study of blood T cell repertoires in COVID-19. Study information: The cDNA or gDNA used as material had been derived from T cells, B-cell-depleted T cells, or PBMCs.

This clonotype was obtained from a woman aged 40 to 50 who had been exposed to COVID-19. The specimen was PBMCs or T cells enriched from blood (not recorded which). The chain is built from TRBV6-5 and TRBJ1-2; the D is unclear. The chain's CDR3 is CASSYSNRGAYTF. The CDR3 bases are TGTGCCAGCAGTTACTCGAACCGAGGTGCTTACACCTTC.